A selection of T cell receptor beta chains follows, all from one sample in a study of vaccination and CD4 T cells after COVID-19. These receptors have no known antigen. MiXCR, run by TCRdb on the PCR reads, gives a single entry per CDR3 protein. The profile shows several thousand distinct CDR3 sequences, 40% to 45% of them singletons. Material: CD4+ T cells from blood, cultured in vitro. The receptors stem from a human donor in good health. CDR3s include the opening cysteine and the closing phenylalanine or tryptophan. D genes are given only for firm matches. Some rows mark clone size as missing; the rest say once, few, many or name a class of expanded clone.

j_gene: TRBJ1-2; v_gene: TRBV12-3/TRBV12-4; abundance: few; d_gene: -; CDR3nt: TGTGCCAGTTCAGGGAACTATGGCTACACCTTC; CDR3aa: CASSGNYGYTF
j_gene: TRBJ1-1; v_gene: TRBV20-1; abundance: -; d_gene: -; CDR3nt: TGCAGTGCTAGGATGGGGGCAGACACTGAAGCTTTCTTT; CDR3aa: CSARMGADTEAFF
j_gene: TRBJ2-7; v_gene: TRBV19; abundance: -; d_gene: -; CDR3nt: TGTGCCAGTAGTATCGAGGACCAAATGGGGTACGAGCAGTACTTC; CDR3aa: CASSIEDQMGYEQYF
j_gene: TRBJ1-1; v_gene: TRBV27; abundance: -; d_gene: -; CDR3nt: TGTGCCAGCAGTTATGAAGGACCGAACACTGAAGCTTTCTTT; CDR3aa: CASSYEGPNTEAFF
j_gene: TRBJ1-2; v_gene: TRBV11-2; abundance: -; d_gene: -; CDR3nt: TGTGCCAGCAGCTCGACAGGTTTCTATGGCTACACCTTC; CDR3aa: CASSSTGFYGYTF
j_gene: TRBJ2-7; v_gene: TRBV6-1; abundance: -; d_gene: -; CDR3nt: TGTGCCAGCAGAACGGGACACCCCTACGAGCAGTACTTC; CDR3aa: CASRTGHPYEQYF
j_gene: TRBJ1-1; v_gene: TRBV5-1; abundance: -; d_gene: -; CDR3nt: TGCGCCAGCAGCTTGGGGGTGAGGAATGAAGCTTTCTTT; CDR3aa: CASSLGVRNEAFF
j_gene: TRBJ2-7; v_gene: TRBV15; abundance: -; d_gene: TRBD1; CDR3nt: TGTGCCACCAGCAGAGGGACAGGGGGTACCTACGAGCAGTACTTC; CDR3aa: CATSRGTGGTYEQYF
j_gene: TRBJ2-5; v_gene: TRBV27; abundance: -; d_gene: -; CDR3nt: TGTGCCAGCAGTCCCTACGGCCCGGAGACCCAGTACTTC; CDR3aa: CASSPYGPETQYF
j_gene: TRBJ2-7; v_gene: TRBV6-1; abundance: few; d_gene: TRBD2; CDR3nt: TGTGCCAGCAGTGAAGAGCGGGGGGGTGCCTCCGAGCAGTACTTC; CDR3aa: CASSEERGGASEQYF
j_gene: TRBJ2-1; v_gene: TRBV7-8; abundance: -; d_gene: -; CDR3nt: TGTGCCAGCAGCTTGGGGACCACCGTCAATGAGCAGTTCTTC; CDR3aa: CASSLGTTVNEQFF
j_gene: TRBJ1-1; v_gene: TRBV6-1; abundance: few; d_gene: -; CDR3nt: TGTGCCAGCTCAGCACGGTTTGAAGCTTTCTTT; CDR3aa: CASSARFEAFF
j_gene: TRBJ2-7; v_gene: TRBV7-6; abundance: -; d_gene: -; CDR3nt: TGTGCCAGCCTCGGGGAGCCGAGCTCCTACGAGCAGTACTTC; CDR3aa: CASLGEPSSYEQYF
j_gene: TRBJ2-7; v_gene: TRBV7-9; abundance: -; d_gene: -; CDR3nt: TGTGCCAGCAGACGACAGGAGGAGAGCTACGAGCAGTACTTC; CDR3aa: CASRRQEESYEQYF
j_gene: TRBJ1-6; v_gene: TRBV5-1; abundance: -; d_gene: -; CDR3nt: TGCGCCAGCAGCTTGGGACAGATTAATTCACCCCTCCACTTT; CDR3aa: CASSLGQINSPLHF
j_gene: TRBJ1-5; v_gene: TRBV12-3/TRBV12-4; abundance: -; d_gene: TRBD1; CDR3nt: TGTGCCAGCAGTTTGGGCAGGGGGCCTTATCAGCCCCAGCATTTT; CDR3aa: CASSLGRGPYQPQHF
j_gene: TRBJ1-1; v_gene: TRBV20-1; abundance: -; d_gene: -; CDR3nt: TGCAGTGCTAGAAACTCCAGGGGCATTGACACTGAAGCTTTCTTT; CDR3aa: CSARNSRGIDTEAFF
j_gene: TRBJ1-1; v_gene: TRBV20-1; abundance: -; d_gene: -; CDR3nt: TGCAGTGCAACACCTTGGTTCACTGAAGCTTTCTTT; CDR3aa: CSATPWFTEAFF
j_gene: TRBJ1-5; v_gene: TRBV6-1; abundance: -; d_gene: -; CDR3nt: TGTGCCAGCATTCCTCCAGGGGGCAATCAGCCCCAGCATTTT; CDR3aa: CASIPPGGNQPQHF
j_gene: TRBJ2-3; v_gene: TRBV20-1; abundance: -; d_gene: -; CDR3nt: TGCAGTGCTAAACAACCGATGGGGACGTTTTTTACAGATACGCAGTATTTT; CDR3aa: CSAKQPMGTFFTDTQYF
j_gene: TRBJ1-1; v_gene: TRBV2; abundance: -; d_gene: -; CDR3nt: TGTGCCAGCAGTGAAGCGGTCTCAGGGAACACTGAAGCTTTCTTT; CDR3aa: CASSEAVSGNTEAFF
j_gene: TRBJ1-2; v_gene: TRBV6-1; abundance: few; d_gene: -; CDR3nt: TGTGCCAGCACGTCAGAGGGGCTCCCGAACTATGGCTACACCTTC; CDR3aa: CASTSEGLPNYGYTF
j_gene: TRBJ2-6; v_gene: TRBV6-1; abundance: -; d_gene: -; CDR3nt: TGTGCCAGCAGTGAGGGCTCTGGGGCCAACGTCCTGACTTTC; CDR3aa: CASSEGSGANVLTF
j_gene: TRBJ1-2; v_gene: TRBV30; abundance: few; d_gene: -; CDR3nt: TGTGCCTGGAGTACAAAGCTCCGGGCCATACATGGCTACACCTTC; CDR3aa: CAWSTKLRAIHGYTF
j_gene: TRBJ1-2; v_gene: TRBV19; abundance: -; d_gene: -; CDR3nt: TGTGCCACCTGCCGGACAGCGCGCACAGTCTATGGCTACACCTTC; CDR3aa: CATCRTARTVYGYTF
j_gene: TRBJ2-5; v_gene: TRBV20-1; abundance: -; d_gene: -; CDR3nt: TGCAGTGCTAGACCCCCGGGGAGGGGGCAAGAGACCCAGTACTTC; CDR3aa: CSARPPGRGQETQYF
j_gene: TRBJ1-5; v_gene: TRBV21-1; abundance: few; d_gene: -; CDR3nt: TGTGCCAGCAGTGAGGGCAGAGATCAGCCCCAGCATTTT; CDR3aa: CASSEGRDQPQHF
j_gene: TRBJ1-5; v_gene: TRBV15; abundance: medium-sized; d_gene: -; CDR3nt: TGTGCCACCACTCGAGGGGTTAATCAGCCCCAGCATTTT; CDR3aa: CATTRGVNQPQHF
j_gene: TRBJ1-1; v_gene: TRBV20-1; abundance: -; d_gene: -; CDR3nt: TGCAGTGCAGGAGAACAGAACACTGAAGCTTTCTTT; CDR3aa: CSAGEQNTEAFF
j_gene: TRBJ2-3; v_gene: TRBV20-1; abundance: few; d_gene: -; CDR3nt: TGCAGTGCTAGAAAGGATACGCAGTATTTT; CDR3aa: CSARKDTQYF
j_gene: TRBJ2-7; v_gene: TRBV6-1; abundance: once; d_gene: TRBD1; CDR3nt: TGTGCCAGCAAGGACAGGGGGTACGAGCAGTACTTC; CDR3aa: CASKDRGYEQYF
j_gene: TRBJ1-1; v_gene: TRBV6-5; abundance: few; d_gene: TRBD1; CDR3nt: TGTGCCAGCAGTTATCAGGGACAGCAGAACACTGAAGCTTTCTTT; CDR3aa: CASSYQGQQNTEAFF
j_gene: TRBJ2-5; v_gene: TRBV5-1; abundance: -; d_gene: TRBD2; CDR3nt: TGCGCCACCACTAGCGGGATTCAAGAGACCCAGTACTTC; CDR3aa: CATTSGIQETQYF
j_gene: TRBJ1-5; v_gene: TRBV7-2; abundance: -; d_gene: -; CDR3nt: TGTGCCAGCAGCTTGGACGGATCGTCGTCCCAGCATTTT; CDR3aa: CASSLDGSSSQHF
j_gene: TRBJ1-1; v_gene: TRBV27; abundance: few; d_gene: TRBD1; CDR3nt: TGTGCCAGCAGTTCTCCCCTTAGGGGGCAGCAACAAGCTTTCTTT; CDR3aa: CASSSPLRGQQQAFF
j_gene: TRBJ1-2; v_gene: TRBV6-2/TRBV6-3; abundance: -; d_gene: TRBD1; CDR3nt: TGTGCCAGCAGTTACGTCCCGGGACAGGGCCCCAATAACTATGGCTACACCTTC; CDR3aa: CASSYVPGQGPNNYGYTF
j_gene: TRBJ2-2; v_gene: TRBV19; abundance: -; d_gene: TRBD2; CDR3nt: TGTGCCGGTGGACTAGCGGGGTCCACCGGGGAGCTGTTTTTT; CDR3aa: CAGGLAGSTGELFF
j_gene: TRBJ2-3; v_gene: TRBV20-1; abundance: -; d_gene: -; CDR3nt: TGCAGTGCTGGGGATACCGTGGATACGCAGTATTTT; CDR3aa: CSAGDTVDTQYF
j_gene: TRBJ1-1; v_gene: TRBV14; abundance: -; d_gene: -; CDR3nt: TGTGCCAGCAGCCAAAATCTGGGAAGGGGAACTGAAGCTTTCTTT; CDR3aa: CASSQNLGRGTEAFF
j_gene: TRBJ2-2; v_gene: TRBV27; abundance: -; d_gene: TRBD2; CDR3nt: TGTGCCAGCAGCTTCGGGGGGGCGAGATGGACCGGGGAGCTGTTTTTT; CDR3aa: CASSFGGARWTGELFF
j_gene: TRBJ2-6; v_gene: TRBV5-1; abundance: few; d_gene: -; CDR3nt: TGCGCCAGCAGCGACCCCTCTGGGGCCAACGTCCTGACTTTC; CDR3aa: CASSDPSGANVLTF